This entry lists 14 T cell receptor beta chains sequenced from one sample in a study of early T cells in non-severe SARS-CoV-2 infection. TCRdb re-called the 5' RACE reads through MiXCR, storing one row per CDR3 protein. The sample records tens of thousands of distinct CDR3 sequences, approximately 10% being singletons. The sequenced sample consisted of whole blood. The receptors were sampled from an adult who was a healthcare worker with PCR-confirmed SARS-CoV-2 infection or an uninfected control (not recorded which).

This clonotype was counted at least ten times. The chain joins TRBV7-2 to TRBJ2-7; D unclear. Trimming stripped 5 bases from V and 0 bases from J, with 8 bases between. CDR1 SGHTA and CDR2 FQGNSA come from the germline V gene. This CDR3 has 13 residues. The CDR3 here is CASSDDTSYEQYF. The CDR3 nucleotides are TGTGCCAGCAGCGATGACACCTCCTACGAGCAGTACTTC.

This clonotype has a handful of counts. The gene calls are TRBV27 and TRBJ2-7; TRBD1 matches at 8 bases. CDR3 length equals 16 residues. Germline CDR1 and CDR2: MNHEY and SMNVEV (reference sequence). Trimming at V came to 4 bases and at J to 6 bases, leaving 14 bases not matched to a gene. The CDR3 region is CASSYRDQGAKGEQYF. The CDR3 DNA is TGTGCCAGCAGTTACCGGGACCAGGGGGCGAAAGGCGAGCAGTACTTC.

This clonotype came up many times. The chain links TRBV7-3 to TRBJ1-1; the D is unclear. The germline V gene has CDR1 SGHTA and CDR2 FQGTGA. The ends were cut back, 2 bases at V and 7 bases at J, with 8 bases in the middle. The CDR3 is made up of 12 amino acids. CDR3 sequence: CASSLDHGEAFF. As DNA, the CDR3 is TGTGCCAGCAGCTTAGATCACGGTGAAGCTTTCTTT.

V and J are TRBV7-6 and TRBJ2-7, with 8 bases matching TRBD2. There are 14 residues in the CDR3. Germline CDR1 and CDR2: SGHVS and FNYEAQ. The V gene end was trimmed by 5 bases and the J gene end by 3 bases; junction bases not matched to a gene: 6. CDR3 in amino acids: CASSTGLGVYEQYF. The CDR3 bases are TGTGCCAGCAGCACGGGACTAGGAGTCTACGAGCAGTACTTC.

The V and J genes are TRBV18 and TRBJ2-5; D assignment may be TRBD1 or TRBD2 (6 bases each). Germline V lookup: CDR1 KGHSH, CDR2 LQKENI. The CDR3 covers 13 residues. The V end lost 6 bases, the J end lost 3 bases, and 11 bases lay between the germline ends. For the CDR3, the DNA is TGTGCCAGCTCGAGGGGGGCGAAAGAGACCCAGTACTTC. Translated, it gives CASSRGAKETQYF.

The rearrangement links TRBV10-3 to TRBJ2-5; D may be TRBD1 (6 bases). Trimming removed 6 bases at V and 2 bases at J, with 13 bases between. Germline CDR1 reads ENHRY; CDR2 reads SYGVKD. The CDR3 extends over 14 amino acids. The CDR3 DNA is TGTGCCATCAGCCGGGACACAACACAAGAGACCCAGTACTTC. Its translation: CAISRDTTQETQYF.

This clonotype was seen many times. The rearrangement uses TRBV6-5 and TRBJ1-2; no clear D. CDR3 length equals 12 residues. V lost 6 bases, J lost 1 base, and 6 bases lay in between. The V gene's germline CDR1 is MNHEY and CDR2 SVGAGI. In DNA, the CDR3 is TGTGCCAGCAGCTCCGGTAACTATGGCTACACCTTC. This gives the protein CASSSGNYGYTF.

This clonotype was counted many times. The chain joins TRBV14 to TRBJ1-5, with D unresolved. The germline V and J ends were trimmed by 1 base and 2 bases, with 9 bases remaining between them. The germline CDR1 and CDR2 sequences are SGHDN and FVKESK. The CDR3 runs to 15 residues. In DNA form, the CDR3 reads TGTGCCAGCAGCCAAGGCGGGGATGGCAATCAGCCCCAGCATTTT. It codes for CASSQGGDGNQPQHF. The full variable domain, completed using reference TRBV14 and TRBJ1-5, is EAGVTQFPSHSVIEKGQTVTLRCDPISGHDNLYWYRRVMGKEIKFLLHFVKESKQDESGMPNNRFLAERTGGTYSTLKVQPAELEDSGVYFCASSQGGDGNQPQHFGDGTRLSIL.

This clonotype was seen a handful of times. This rearrangement joins TRBV30 to TRBJ1-3; no definite D call. Germline V gene data show CDR1 as GTSNPN and CDR2 as SVGIG (reference sequence). The CDR3 loop spans 12 amino acids. The V gene lost 3 bases and the J gene lost 8 bases, with 11 bases spanning the gap. DNA of the CDR3: TGTGCCTGGAGAACCGGATCGTACACCATATATTTT. This gives the protein CAWRTGSYTIYF.

At least ten counts were recorded for this clonotype. The chain combines TRBV7-2 with TRBJ1-6, with no clear D. Germline CDR1 and CDR2: SGHTA and FQGNSA. The germline V and J ends were trimmed by 2 bases and 13 bases, with 15 bases remaining between them. This CDR3 region has 14 residues. CDR3 nucleotides: TGTGCCAGCAGCTTAACTCCGGGTTTGGTGCCCCTCCACTTT. Its translation is CASSLTPGLVPLHF.

The chain joins TRBV5-4 to TRBJ1-1, with 8 bases fitting TRBD1. CDR1 SGHNT and CDR2 YYREEE come from the germline V gene (reference sequence). CDR3 length: 15 amino acids. V lost 2 bases and J lost 4; bases outside the gene matches: 7. The DNA of the CDR3 is TGTGCCAGCAGCTTACCACAGGGGGAGGTCACTGAAGCTTTCTTT. It translates to CASSLPQGEVTEAFF.

This clonotype was picked up many times. The chain is built from TRBV4-3 and TRBJ2-1; D possibly corresponds to TRBD2 (6 bases). Looked up from germline, CDR1 is LGHNA and CDR2 is YSLEER. V lost 1 base to trimming and J lost 4 bases, with 11 bases between them. The CDR3 covers 15 residues. The CDR3 loop is CASSQGRGGYNEQFF. Here the CDR3 DNA reads TGCGCCAGCAGCCAAGGTCGTGGGGGGTACAATGAGCAGTTCTTC.

This clonotype was seen only a few times. The V gene is TRBV7-9, the J gene TRBJ1-1; D gene uncertain. This CDR3 contains 12 residues. V lost 0 bases and J lost 8, with 7 bases in between. Germline lookup yields CDR1 SEHNR and CDR2 FQNEAQ (reference sequence). This CDR3 is CASSLARQEAFF. CDR3 bases: TGTGCCAGCAGCTTAGCGCGGCAGGAAGCTTTCTTT.

This clonotype was observed at least ten times. The rearrangement joins TRBV7-6 to TRBJ2-2, with 11 nucleotides matching TRBD1. Trimming at V came to 4 bases and at J to 6 bases, leaving 4 bases not matched to a gene. Germline loops: CDR1 SGHVS, CDR2 FNYEAQ. This CDR3 region has 15 residues. The CDR3 loop is CASSWGQGVPGELFF. The CDR3 coding sequence is TGTGCCAGCAGCTGGGGACAGGGGGTTCCCGGGGAGCTGTTTTTT. The full variable domain, with the rest looked up from reference TRBV7-6 and TRBJ2-2, is GAGVSQSPRYKVTKRGQDVALRCDPISGHVSLYWYRQALGQGPEFLTYFNYEAQQDKSGLPNDRFSAERPEGSISTLTIQRTEQRDSAMYRCASSWGQGVPGELFFGEGSRLTVL.